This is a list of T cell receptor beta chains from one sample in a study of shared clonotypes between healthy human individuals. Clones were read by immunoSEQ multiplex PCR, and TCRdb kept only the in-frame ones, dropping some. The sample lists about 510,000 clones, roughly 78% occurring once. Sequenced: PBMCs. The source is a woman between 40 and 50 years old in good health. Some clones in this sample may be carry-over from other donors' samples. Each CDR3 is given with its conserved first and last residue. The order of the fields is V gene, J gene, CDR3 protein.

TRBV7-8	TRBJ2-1	CASSLELHNEQFF
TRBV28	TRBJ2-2	CASSFRGRYTGELFF
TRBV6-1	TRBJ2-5	CASSEANGLWETQYF
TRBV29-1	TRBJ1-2	CSVGGQGGVFSGGYTF
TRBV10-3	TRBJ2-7	CAITEDRGYEQYF
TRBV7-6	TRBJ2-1	CASSRAGSNNEQFF
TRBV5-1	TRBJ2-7	CASSPRLAASYEQYF
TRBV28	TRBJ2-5	CASRDLDKKETQYF
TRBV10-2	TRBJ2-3	CASRRLAVNTDTQYF
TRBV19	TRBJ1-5	CASRKTSGWPQHF
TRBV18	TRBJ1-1	CASSPEGAREAFF
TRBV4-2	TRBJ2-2	CASSQDPSGRNTGELFF
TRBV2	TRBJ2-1	CAGKRESYNEQFF
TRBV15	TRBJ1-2	CATSRDWATGVDGYTF
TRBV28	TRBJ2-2	CASSTLAADTGELFF
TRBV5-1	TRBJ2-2	CASSFGTSGYTGELFF
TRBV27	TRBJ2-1	CASSLTSGMGYNEQFF
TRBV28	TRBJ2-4	CASSAPYGQKKAKNIQYF
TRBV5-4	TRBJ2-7	CASRPRGTYEQYF
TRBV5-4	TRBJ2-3	CASSEGGLAGVKTDTQYF
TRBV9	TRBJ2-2	CASSVGYGASNTGELFF
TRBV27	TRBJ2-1	CASSLAGGVSYNEQFF
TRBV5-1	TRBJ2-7	CASSRGQGRAQSYEQYF
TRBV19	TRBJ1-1	CASRGTPENTEAFF
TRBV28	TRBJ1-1	CASSPQGKVNTEAFF
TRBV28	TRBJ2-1	CASSTFNPLADDYNEQFF
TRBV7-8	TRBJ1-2	CASSIQAGTDYGYTF
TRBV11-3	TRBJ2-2	CASSLQLVLAGAINTGELFF
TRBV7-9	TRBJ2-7	CASSSLGATDYEQYF
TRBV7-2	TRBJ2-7	CASSLVGSGSAYEQYF
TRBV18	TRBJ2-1	CASSPKSHSGEQFF
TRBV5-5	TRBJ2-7	CASSRGLAGYGEGTYEQYF
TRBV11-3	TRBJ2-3	CASSLSGTTDTQYF
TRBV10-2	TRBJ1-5	CASGGTGRNQPQHF
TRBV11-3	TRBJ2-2	CASSFGTTARGELFF
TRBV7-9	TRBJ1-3	CASIPDRTGNTIYF
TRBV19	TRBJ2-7	CASSPHSGQYF
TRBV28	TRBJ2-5	CASIPGAGGDQETQYF
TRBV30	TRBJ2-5	CAWSVLAGETQYF
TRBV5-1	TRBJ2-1	CASTAVGTRGDEQFF
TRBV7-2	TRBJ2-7	CASSLELAGAYEQYF